Following are 9 T cell receptor beta chains from one sample sequenced in a study of cytomegalovirus exposure and HLA in healthy donors. The PCR employed 60 Vbeta primers together with 13 Jbeta primers. Sequencing was performed with immunoSEQ multiplex PCR; in TCRdb, only in-frame clones are kept and a portion is missing. The sample shows under 200,000 clones, about 72% of them seen only once. The specimen sequenced was PBMCs. The receptors here all came from a girl aged 5 to 17 in good health and CMV-seronegative.

The chain recombines TRBV6-4 with TRBJ2-2, with D possibly matching TRBD1 (6 bases). The CDR3 is 15 residues long. CDR1 is MRHNA and CDR2 is SNTAGT in the germline V gene. The V end lost 6 bases, the J end lost 0 bases, and 11 bases lay between the germline ends. CDR3 sequence (DNA): TGTGCCAGCAGCCTGGGGGCTTCGAACACCGGGGAGCTGTTTTTT. Protein sequence: CASSLGASNTGELFF.

The V call is TRBV6-1, the J call TRBJ1-6, with 7 bases that match TRBD1. The V gene end was trimmed by 1 base and the J gene end by 18 bases; junction bases not matched to a gene: 6. This CDR3 has 12 residues. Germline V lookup: CDR1 MNHNS, CDR2 SASEGT. The chain's CDR3 is CASSEEGAGPHF. CDR3 coding DNA: TGTGCCAGCAGTGAAGAGGGGGCCGGACCCCACTTT.

This clone is a singleton in its sample. The rearrangement links TRBV27 to TRBJ2-7; TRBD2 is a possible D gene (7 bases). The germline V gene has CDR1 MNHEY and CDR2 SMNVEV (reference sequence). There are 12 residues in the CDR3. V lost 6 bases, J lost 7 bases, and 13 bases lay in between. CDR3 sequence reads: CASSRGGLEQYF. In nucleotides, the CDR3 is TGTGCCAGCAGCCGCGGGGGCTTAGAGCAGTACTTC.

The J gene is TRBJ2-3, the V gene TRBV19, with 7 nucleotides matching TRBD1. Germline loops: CDR1 LNHDA, CDR2 SQIVND (reference sequence). V lost 3 bases, J lost 1 base, and 4 bases stayed unmatched. The CDR3 sequence is 15 residues long. In DNA form, the CDR3 reads TGTGCCAGTAGTATCGGTCAGGGGGGCACAGATACGCAGTATTTT. The encoded protein is CASSIGQGGTDTQYF. Combining the CDR3 with reference TRBV19 and TRBJ2-3 gives the whole variable domain DGGITQSPKYLFRKEGQNVTLSCEQNLNHDAMYWYRQDPGQGLRLIYYSQIVNDFQKGDIAEGYSVSREKKESFPLTVTSAQKNPTAFYLCASSIGQGGTDTQYFGPGTRLTVL.

The chain links TRBV4-1 to TRBJ2-7; 9 bases agree with TRBD1. The junction had 5 bases not matched to a gene; V was cut back by 5 bases and J by 3 bases. The CDR3 totals 14 residues. The germline gives CDR1 MGHRA, CDR2 YSYEKL. The CDR3 bases are TGCGCCAGCAGCTTACGGGACAGGGACTACGAGCAGTACTTC. The encoded protein is CASSLRDRDYEQYF.

The chain couples TRBV10-1 to TRBJ1-4; unclear D gene. Germline V gives CDR1 WNHNN, CDR2 SYGVQD (reference sequence). This CDR3 contains 14 residues. V lost 8 bases to trimming and J lost 9 bases, with 19 bases between them. The CDR3 sequence is CASEQTLTVQKLFF. DNA of the CDR3: TGCGCCAGCGAACAAACCCTGACTGTTCAAAAACTGTTTTTT.

The chain carries TRBV4-2 and TRBJ1-3; TRBD1 matches at 7 bases. Germline values: CDR1 LGHNA, CDR2 YNFKEQ. V lost 0 bases to trimming and J lost 4 bases; unmatched junction nucleotides: 6. The CDR3 is made up of 16 amino acids. For the CDR3, the DNA is TGTGCCAGCAGCCAAGAAGGGGCAGGGGGAGGAAACACCATATATTTT. The encoded protein is CASSQEGAGGGNTIYF.

This chain joins TRBV27 and TRBJ2-7; the match to TRBD1 covers 10 bases. This CDR3 is built from 17 residues. The ends lost 5 bases at V and 6 bases at J; junction bases unmatched: 16. CDR1 and CDR2 (germline): MNHEY, SMNVEV (reference sequence). In DNA, the CDR3 is TGTGCCAGCAGTCGTGCCGGGACAGGGGCGGGATTGGGCGAGCAGTACTTC. This translates into CASSRAGTGAGLGEQYF.

This chain connects TRBV7-8 to TRBJ1-2, with 7 bases matching TRBD1. The length of the CDR3 is 16 residues. V lost 1 base and J lost 2; bases outside the gene matches: 7. Germline CDR1 is SGHVS and CDR2 is FQNEAQ. CDR3 sequence: CASSLDRVRGNYGYTF. The CDR3 nucleotides are TGTGCCAGCAGCTTAGATAGGGTCAGGGGGAACTATGGCTACACCTTC.